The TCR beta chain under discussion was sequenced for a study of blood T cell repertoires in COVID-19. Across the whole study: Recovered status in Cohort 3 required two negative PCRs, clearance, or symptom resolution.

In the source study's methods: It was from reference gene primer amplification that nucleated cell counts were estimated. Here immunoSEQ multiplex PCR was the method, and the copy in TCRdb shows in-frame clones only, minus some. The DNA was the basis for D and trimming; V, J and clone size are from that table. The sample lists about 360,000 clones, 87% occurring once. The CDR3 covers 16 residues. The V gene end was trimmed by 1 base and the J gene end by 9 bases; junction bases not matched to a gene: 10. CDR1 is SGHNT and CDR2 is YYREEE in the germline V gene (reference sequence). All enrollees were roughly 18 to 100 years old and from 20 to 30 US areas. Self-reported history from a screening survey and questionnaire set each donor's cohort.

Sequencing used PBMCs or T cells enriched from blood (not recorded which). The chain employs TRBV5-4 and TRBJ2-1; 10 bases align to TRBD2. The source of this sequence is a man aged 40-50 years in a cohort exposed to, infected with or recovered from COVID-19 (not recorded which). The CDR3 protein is CASSLSSGSSQGEQFF. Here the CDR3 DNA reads TGTGCCAGCAGCTTGTCTAGCGGGAGTTCCCAGGGTGAGCAGTTCTTC. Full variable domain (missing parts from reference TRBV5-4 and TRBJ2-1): ETGVTQSPTHLIKTRGQQVTLRCSSQSGHNTVSWYQQALGQGPQFIFQYYREEENGRGNFPPRFSGLQFPNYSSELNVNALELDDSALYLCASSLSSGSSQGEQFFGPGTRLTVL.